These T cell receptor beta chains were read from a single sample in a study of low-dose radiotherapy and immunotherapy resistance in tumors. TCRdb re-analysed the reads in MiXCR, keeping a single row per CDR3 protein. Altogether under 95,000 distinct CDR3 sequences are present, around 17% being singletons, with the ten largest covering approximately 1.5%. The sequenced sample was PBMCs, obtained after low-dose radiotherapy plus immunotherapy. Receptors originate from a male donor with prostate cancer. Each CDR3 is given without its conserved first and last residue. Fields, in order: CDR3 protein, J gene, V gene, D gene. The D gene is left open where the match is weak.

cdr3_aa: ASSYRLNTEAF
j_call: TRBJ1-1
v_call: TRBV27
d_call: NA

cdr3_aa: ASSTGTGRSTGELF
j_call: TRBJ2-2
v_call: TRBV19
d_call: TRBD1

cdr3_aa: ASSTGVGNTIY
j_call: TRBJ1-3
v_call: TRBV19
d_call: NA

cdr3_aa: ASSSRGGPTDTQY
j_call: TRBJ2-3
v_call: TRBV7-9
d_call: NA

cdr3_aa: SVSGGQYGGELF
j_call: TRBJ2-2
v_call: TRBV29-1
d_call: TRBD2

cdr3_aa: ASSLTSGREETQY
j_call: TRBJ2-5
v_call: TRBV12-3/TRBV12-4
d_call: TRBD2

cdr3_aa: ASSDGAASYNEQF
j_call: TRBJ2-1
v_call: TRBV4-3
d_call: NA

cdr3_aa: AIRGQGNTEAF
j_call: TRBJ1-1
v_call: TRBV6-2/TRBV6-3
d_call: TRBD1

cdr3_aa: ASSSTSGYEQF
j_call: TRBJ2-1
v_call: TRBV7-2
d_call: NA

cdr3_aa: AWSVQGGNSPLH
j_call: TRBJ1-6
v_call: TRBV30
d_call: NA

cdr3_aa: ASSTRQVSYEQY
j_call: TRBJ2-7
v_call: TRBV7-2
d_call: NA

cdr3_aa: SADERAKNIQY
j_call: TRBJ2-4
v_call: TRBV20-1
d_call: NA

cdr3_aa: AAGSGRTSEQY
j_call: TRBJ2-7
v_call: TRBV6-2/TRBV6-3
d_call: NA

cdr3_aa: AISGDSNEKLF
j_call: TRBJ1-4
v_call: TRBV10-3
d_call: NA

cdr3_aa: ASSGTLNEQF
j_call: TRBJ2-1
v_call: TRBV7-2
d_call: NA

cdr3_aa: ASSQEFRNNQPQH
j_call: TRBJ1-5
v_call: TRBV4-1
d_call: NA

cdr3_aa: ASSLPAGTGEQF
j_call: TRBJ2-1
v_call: TRBV28
d_call: NA

cdr3_aa: ASSQGGQETQY
j_call: TRBJ2-5
v_call: TRBV4-2
d_call: NA

cdr3_aa: ATSDSGRHTDTQY
j_call: TRBJ2-3
v_call: TRBV24-1
d_call: NA

cdr3_aa: ASSSRTSSYEQY
j_call: TRBJ2-7
v_call: TRBV11-1
d_call: TRBD2

cdr3_aa: ASSPGVPNEKLF
j_call: TRBJ1-4
v_call: TRBV2
d_call: NA

cdr3_aa: ASSFGGNQPQH
j_call: TRBJ1-5
v_call: TRBV7-9
d_call: NA

cdr3_aa: ASSYGTSGQETQY
j_call: TRBJ2-5
v_call: TRBV6-2/TRBV6-3
d_call: TRBD2

cdr3_aa: ASKHGSSGNTIY
j_call: TRBJ1-3
v_call: TRBV28
d_call: NA

cdr3_aa: ASSGVDRGVHGYT
j_call: TRBJ1-2
v_call: TRBV23-1
d_call: TRBD1

cdr3_aa: AISDRGSETQY
j_call: TRBJ2-5
v_call: TRBV10-3
d_call: TRBD1

cdr3_aa: ASSKLAGYYNEQF
j_call: TRBJ2-1
v_call: TRBV6-2/TRBV6-3
d_call: TRBD2

cdr3_aa: ASSLAGPRETQY
j_call: TRBJ2-5
v_call: TRBV12-3/TRBV12-4
d_call: TRBD2

cdr3_aa: ASSYRPGGYEQY
j_call: TRBJ2-7
v_call: TRBV6-2/TRBV6-3
d_call: TRBD2